Shown below are 23 T cell receptor beta chains from a single sample sequenced in a study of shared clonotypes between healthy human individuals. This table comes from immunoSEQ multiplex PCR, and its TCRdb copy is limited to in-frame clones, with some not included. The table lists 490,000 or so clones, approximately 80% of them singletons. The sequenced sample was PBMCs. Source of these receptors: a woman between 35 and 50 years old in good health. Some clones in this sample may be carry-over from other donors' samples.

The rearrangement links TRBV6-1 to TRBJ1-1, with D unresolved. Germline CDR1 reads MNHNS; CDR2 reads SASEGT. The V gene lost 7 bases and the J gene lost 5 bases, with 14 bases spanning the gap. CDR3 size: 13 residues. For the CDR3, the DNA is TGTGCCAGCACCGGTATGGTCTGGACTGAAGCTTTCTTT. This codes for CASTGMVWTEAFF.

The chain employs TRBV19 and TRBJ2-2, with D unclear. The CDR3 consists of 16 residues. Germline V CDR1 and CDR2: LNHDA, SQIVND (reference sequence). Trimming took 6 bases from V and 0 from J, leaving 14 bases between them. CDR3 nucleotides: TGTGCCAGTAGGTCCCGGGCAGAAGCGAACACCGGGGAGCTGTTTTTT. This gives the protein CASRSRAEANTGELFF.

The chain combines TRBV2 with TRBJ1-5, with D hard to call. CDR1 and CDR2 (germline): SNHLY, FYNNEI. Trimming shortened V by 0 bases and J by 4 bases, and 10 bases separated the two germline ends. The CDR3 totals 15 residues. This CDR3 is CASSEARSANQPQHF. CDR3 bases: TGTGCCAGCAGTGAAGCGAGGTCAGCTAATCAGCCCCAGCATTTT.

V usage is TRBV9 and J usage is TRBJ2-5, with D perhaps TRBD1 or TRBD2 (6 bases each). Germline V gene lookup returns CDR1 SGDLS and CDR2 YYNGEE. The CDR3 runs 17 residues. V shed 0 bases and J shed 5 bases, with 20 bases lying between them. The CDR3 reads CASSVGGGGSGVETQYF. CDR3 nucleotides: TGTGCCAGCAGCGTAGGAGGGGGTGGCTCGGGGGTCGAGACCCAGTACTTC. Full variable domain (remainder filled in from reference TRBV9 and TRBJ2-5): DSGVTQTPKHLITATGQRVTLRCSPRSGDLSVYWYQQSLDQGLQFLIQYYNGEERAKGNILERFSAQQFPDLHSELNLSSLELGDSALYFCASSVGGGGSGVETQYFGPGTRLLVL.

The CDR3 DNA follows: TGTGCCAGCAGCTTATCTGCGGCTAACAATGAGCAGTTCTTC. This translates into CASSLSAANNEQFF. The J gene is TRBJ2-1, the V gene TRBV7-3; unclear D gene. Germline values: CDR1 SGHTA, CDR2 FQGTGA. The CDR3 runs 14 residues. Trimming took 2 bases from V and 5 from J, leaving 10 bases between them.

The gene calls are TRBV4-1 and TRBJ1-3; D ambiguous. The CDR3 totals 13 residues. Trimming pared 0 bases from V and 3 bases from J, leaving 3 bases between. In germline, CDR1 is MGHRA, CDR2 YSYEKL. DNA of the CDR3: TGCGCCAGCAGCCAAGATGTTGGAAACACCATATATTTT. Protein: CASSQDVGNTIYF.

V and J are TRBV5-4 and TRBJ1-3; D gene uncertain. This CDR3 is 15 amino acids long. The ends were cut back, 2 bases at V and 2 bases at J, with 11 bases in the middle. In germline, CDR1 is SGHNT, CDR2 YYREEE (reference sequence). CDR3 DNA sequence: TGTGCCAGCAGCTTCTTTCGGGGAGCTGGAAACACCATATATTTT. It translates to CASSFFRGAGNTIYF. The complete variable domain, with remaining parts taken from reference TRBV5-4 and TRBJ1-3, reads ETGVTQSPTHLIKTRGQQVTLRCSSQSGHNTVSWYQQALGQGPQFIFQYYREEENGRGNFPPRFSGLQFPNYSSELNVNALELDDSALYLCASSFFRGAGNTIYFGEGSWLTVV.

The gene calls are TRBV18 and TRBJ1-5; the D is unclear. Germline V gene lookup returns CDR1 KGHSH and CDR2 LQKENI. The V end was cut by 5 bases, the J end by 2 bases, with 7 bases between. The CDR3 is 13 residues long. CDR3 loop: CASSERGNQPQHF. The DNA for the CDR3 is TGTGCCAGCTCAGAACGGGGCAATCAGCCCCAGCATTTT.

The chain uses TRBV5-1 and TRBJ2-5; 7 bases match TRBD1. J gave up 3 bases and V 4 bases, and 6 bases lay outside the gene matches. The CDR3 runs 14 residues. From germline, CDR1 is SGHRS and CDR2 YFSETQ. For the CDR3, the DNA is TGCGCCAGCAGCCAGGGACAGTTAAAAGAGACCCAGTACTTC. Protein product: CASSQGQLKETQYF.

The chain couples TRBV27 to TRBJ1-1, with D perhaps TRBD1 (6 bases). The V and J ends lost 6 bases and 4 bases respectively, with 21 bases between them. The CDR3 length is 16 residues. Germline-derived CDR1 and CDR2 are MNHEY and SMNVEV (reference sequence). DNA for the CDR3: TGTGCCAGCAGCCATACGTCACAGGGTCTGGGCACTGAAGCTTTCTTT. This sequence encodes CASSHTSQGLGTEAFF.

The J gene is TRBJ2-7, the V gene TRBV15; 9 bases align to TRBD1. With 6 bases clipped from V and 3 bases from J, the junction kept 3 bases outside the gene matches. Looked up from germline, CDR1 is LNHNV and CDR2 is YYDKDF (reference sequence). CDR3 length: 13 residues. CDR3 sequence (DNA): TGTGCCACCAGGGGACAGGGCGACTACGAGCAGTACTTC. It translates to CATRGQGDYEQYF. Based on the CDR3 plus reference TRBV15 and TRBJ2-7, the full variable domain is DAMVIQNPRYQVTQFGKPVTLSCSQTLNHNVMYWYQQKSSQAPKLLFHYYDKDFNNEADTPDNFQSRRPNTSFCFLDIRSPGLGDTAMYLCATRGQGDYEQYFGPGTRLTVT.

This rearrangement joins TRBV11-2 to TRBJ2-5; 8 bases agree with TRBD2. The CDR3 extends over 17 amino acids. V was clipped by 1 base and J by 1 base; unmatched bases: 8. Germline V gene lookup returns CDR1 SGHAT and CDR2 FQNNGV. The CDR3 protein is CASSLGPGTRFQETQYF. The CDR3 DNA follows: TGTGCCAGCAGCTTAGGACCGGGGACTAGGTTCCAAGAGACCCAGTACTTC.

The chain uses TRBV10-3 and TRBJ2-1, with 9 bases matching TRBD1. The V and J ends lost 3 bases and 6 bases, in that order; junction bases with no gene match: 6. From germline, CDR1 is ENHRY and CDR2 SYGVKD. The CDR3 is made up of 15 amino acids. The CDR3 is CAISDGTGRLNEQFF. The CDR3 DNA sequence: TGTGCCATCAGTGACGGGACAGGGAGGCTCAATGAGCAGTTCTTC.

This clone was seen more than once but under ten times. The chain has TRBV2 and TRBJ2-4; D is undetermined. The CDR3 sequence is 14 residues long. CDR1 SNHLY and CDR2 FYNNEI come from the germline V gene. Trimming shortened V by 2 bases and J by 6 bases, and 11 bases separated the two germline ends. In DNA, the CDR3 is TGTGCCAGCAGTGAAAGGACCCCAGGAAACATTCAGTACTTC. It encodes CASSERTPGNIQYF.

This clone was seen a single time. The rearrangement joins TRBV7-9 to TRBJ2-7, with D perhaps matching TRBD1 or TRBD2 (6 bases each). The ends were cut back, 3 bases at V and 7 bases at J, with 19 bases in the middle. The CDR3 runs 15 residues. The germline V gene encodes CDR1 SEHNR and CDR2 FQNEAQ (reference sequence). CDR3 in amino acids: CASSFGWRGFGEQYF. The CDR3 DNA is TGTGCCAGCAGCTTCGGGTGGAGGGGGTTCGGTGAGCAGTACTTC.

V gene TRBV14 combines with J gene TRBJ2-1, with unresolved D. This CDR3 comprises 13 residues. Germline V gene lookup returns CDR1 SGHDN and CDR2 FVKESK. Trimming removed 1 base at V and 5 bases at J, with 6 bases between. The CDR3: CASSQALHNEQFF. Here the CDR3 DNA reads TGTGCCAGCAGCCAAGCCCTACACAATGAGCAGTTCTTC. Together with reference TRBV14 and TRBJ2-1, the CDR3 gives the full variable domain: EAGVTQFPSHSVIEKGQTVTLRCDPISGHDNLYWYRRVMGKEIKFLLHFVKESKQDESGMPNNRFLAERTGGTYSTLKVQPAELEDSGVYFCASSQALHNEQFFGPGTRLTVL.

V and J are TRBV6-1 and TRBJ2-7; the D gene is possibly TRBD2 (5 bases). The CDR3 is made up of 15 amino acids. The germline CDR1 and CDR2 sequences are MNHNS and SASEGT. Trimming removed 1 base from V and 5 bases from J, with 15 bases in between. The CDR3 protein is CASSEESRRFDEQYF. CDR3 bases: TGTGCCAGCAGTGAAGAATCTCGGAGGTTCGACGAGCAGTACTTC.

The chain links TRBV5-4 to TRBJ2-1, with 11 bases matching TRBD2. The germline V gene encodes CDR1 SGHNT and CDR2 YYREEE (reference sequence). The CDR3 runs 14 residues. After removal of 0 bases from V and 7 bases from J, the junction contained 0 bases not matched to a gene. This CDR3 is CASSLVAGGNEQFF. CDR3 nucleotides: TGTGCCAGCAGCTTGGTAGCGGGAGGGAATGAGCAGTTCTTC. Full variable domain (remainder filled in from reference TRBV5-4 and TRBJ2-1): ETGVTQSPTHLIKTRGQQVTLRCSSQSGHNTVSWYQQALGQGPQFIFQYYREEENGRGNFPPRFSGLQFPNYSSELNVNALELDDSALYLCASSLVAGGNEQFFGPGTRLTVL.

With regard to this clone: Only one base separates this from a far larger clonotype, so it likely reflects a read error. The conserved phenylalanine or tryptophan normally closing the CDR3 is absent here, so this likely arose from a read error. V gene TRBV7-8 combines with J gene TRBJ1-2; 9 bases align to TRBD1. Germline values: CDR1 SGHVS, CDR2 FQNEAQ. After removal of 5 bases from V and 4 bases from J, the junction contained 5 bases not matched to a gene. The CDR3 has 14 amino acids. CDR3 bases: TGTGCCAGCAGCCCGGACAGGGGAGGCTATGGCTACACCCTC. It yields the protein CASSPDRGGYGYTL.

This clone was observed many times. V gene TRBV6-1 combines with J gene TRBJ1-2; D not resolved. Trimming left V 0 bases short and J 4 bases short, with 6 bases between. Germline CDR1 reads MNHNS; CDR2 reads SASEGT. The CDR3 has 13 amino acids. The CDR3 coding sequence is TGTGCCAGCAGTGAAGCCGCCAGCTATGGCTACACCTTC. It translates to CASSEAASYGYTF.

Notes on this clone: This likely traces to a read error, being one base from a far larger clone. Different DNA sequences within this sample yield the same CDR3. The rearrangement links TRBV28 to TRBJ1-1; D might be TRBD1 (6 bases). The length of the CDR3 is 14 residues. Germline V CDR1 and CDR2: MDHEN, SYDVKM. V gave up 10 bases and J gave up 2 bases, with 17 bases separating them. The CDR3 DNA is TGTGCCACCATTGTTGGGGGGCATAACACTGAAGCTTTCTTT. Protein: CATIVGGHNTEAFF.

With regard to this clone: The same CDR3 can be traced to other DNA sequences in this sample. J is TRBJ2-7 and V is TRBV18; possible D gene TRBD2, 5 bases. The germline gives CDR1 KGHSH, CDR2 LQKENI. The CDR3 is 12 amino acids. V lost 2 bases and J lost 4, with 6 bases in between. The CDR3 nucleotides are TGTGCCAGCTCACCAAGAGGGTACGAGCAGTACTTC. It specifies CASSPRGYEQYF.

To note about this clone: A far larger clone differs by one base, so this is likely a read error. The CDR3 does not close with the conserved phenylalanine or tryptophan, likely indicating a read error. The CDR3 protein is CASSQLPGANVLTS. DNA of the CDR3: TGTGCCAGCAGTCAGTTACCTGGGGCCAACGTCCTGACTTCC. The rearrangement links TRBV6-1 to TRBJ2-6; no reliable D call. V shed 5 bases and J shed 2 bases, with 7 bases lying between them. The germline V gene encodes CDR1 MNHNS and CDR2 SASEGT. This CDR3 is 14 amino acids long.